The present T cell receptor beta chain was sequenced within a study of cytomegalovirus exposure and HLA in healthy donors. Notes on the study in general: High specificity and sensitivity for cytomegalovirus status were reported for the classifier. Accurate prediction of most subjects' HLA-A and HLA-B alleles from TCR beta sequences was reported.

Primers included in the PCR were 60 Vbeta and 13 Jbeta primers. Assay: immunoSEQ multiplex PCR; the TCRdb copy retains only in-frame clones and omits some. Recorded for this sample: roughly 60,000 clones. Despite likely unrecorded immune exposures, the donors were nominally healthy at the time of sampling. The CDR3 sequence is 13 residues long. V lost 4 bases and J lost 6, with 12 bases in between. Germline V CDR1 and CDR2: MNHEY, SVGAGI. In the case of this clone: Its antigen is not known.

The source of this sequence is a woman younger than 35 in good health and CMV-seronegative. The specimen was PBMCs. The chain couples TRBV6-5 to TRBJ1-1; no clear D gene. The CDR3 coding sequence is TGTGCCAGCAGTTTCACACCGGAGGCTGAAGCTTTCTTT. It encodes CASSFTPEAEAFF.